A selection of T cell receptor beta chains follows, all from one sample in a study of metastatic and nonmetastatic thyroid tumors. TCRdb reprocessed the PCR reads via MiXCR. Among about 3,500 clones listed, around 34% were seen once. The material sequenced was adjacent normal tissue. The receptor source for this set is a female donor with papillary thyroid cancer or a benign thyroid nodule (not recorded which). Some clones in this sample may be carry-over from other donors' samples. CDR3s include the opening cysteine and the closing phenylalanine or tryptophan. For some rows the clone size is stated as once, few or many, or as a class when expanded; others skip it.

clone size,J gene,V gene,CDR3 protein
.,TRBJ2-7,TRBV30,CAWSHDTISYEQYF
.,TRBJ2-7,TRBV11-3,CASSSIAGTYEQYF
few,TRBJ1-6,TRBV11-3,CASSLVTPETGRFSPLHF
.,TRBJ2-7,TRBV6-2/TRBV6-3,CASKGQGQGPLFSYEQYF
.,TRBJ2-1,TRBV20-1,CSAIGTSRTYNEQFF
.,TRBJ2-1,TRBV3-1,CASSPTSGSTEQFF
.,TRBJ2-2,TRBV11-1,CASSFYGQGRTGELFF
few,TRBJ1-6,TRBV19,CVISTSRSPLHF
.,TRBJ2-7,TRBV2,CASSPTSGTSYEQYF
.,TRBJ2-5,TRBV11-2,CASSTMVGTSGQETQYF
.,TRBJ2-7,TRBV20-1,CSARDPHSYEQYF
.,TRBJ1-4,TRBV20-1,CSARGRGRSEKLFF
.,TRBJ2-7,TRBV11-3,CASSPGRGSYEQYF
.,TRBJ2-7,TRBV24-1,CATSDSRPQPSIRSSYEQYF